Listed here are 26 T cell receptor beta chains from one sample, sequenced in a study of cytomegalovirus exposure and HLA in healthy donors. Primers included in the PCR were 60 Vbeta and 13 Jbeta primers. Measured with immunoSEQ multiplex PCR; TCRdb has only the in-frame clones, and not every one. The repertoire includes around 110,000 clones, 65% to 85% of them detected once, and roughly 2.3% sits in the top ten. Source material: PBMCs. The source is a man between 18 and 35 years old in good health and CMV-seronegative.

The CDR3 coding sequence is TGTGCCAGCAGCCCTTGGGGCCTGGGGGGGGGATCCTACAATGAGCAGTTCTTC. Residues: CASSPWGLGGGSYNEQFF. V is TRBV5-6 and J is TRBJ2-1, with 7 bases aligning to TRBD2. CDR1 SGHDT and CDR2 YYEEEE come from the germline V gene. CDR3 length: 18 residues. V lost 4 bases and J lost 1; bases outside the gene matches: 14.

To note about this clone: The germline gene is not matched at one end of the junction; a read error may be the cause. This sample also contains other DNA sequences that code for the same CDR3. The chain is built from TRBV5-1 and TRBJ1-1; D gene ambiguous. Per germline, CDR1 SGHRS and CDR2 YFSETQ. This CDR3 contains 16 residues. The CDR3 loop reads CASSLDAGIMNTEAFF. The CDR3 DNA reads TGCGCTAGCAGCTTGGATGCAGGTATCATGAACACTGAAGCTTTCTTT.

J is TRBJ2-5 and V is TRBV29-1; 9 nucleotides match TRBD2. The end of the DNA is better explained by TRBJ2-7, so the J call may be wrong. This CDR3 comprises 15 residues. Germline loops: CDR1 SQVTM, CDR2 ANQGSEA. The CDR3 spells CSVARWAGGSYEQYF. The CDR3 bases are TGCAGCGTTGCAAGGTGGGCGGGGGGGTCCTACGAGCAGTACTTC.

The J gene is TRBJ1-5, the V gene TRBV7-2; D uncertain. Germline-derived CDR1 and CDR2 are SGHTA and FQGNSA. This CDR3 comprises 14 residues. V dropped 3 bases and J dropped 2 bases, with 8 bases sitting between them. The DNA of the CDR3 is TGTGCCAGCAGCTTTAGTCGGGGCAATCAGCCCCAGCATTTT. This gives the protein CASSFSRGNQPQHF.

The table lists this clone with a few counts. CDR3 amino acids: CASRRRTNQPQHF. CDR3 nucleotides: TGTGCCAGCAGGAGGAGGACCAATCAGCCCCAGCATTTT. The chain employs TRBV6-5 and TRBJ1-5; no clear D gene. V lost 6 bases and J lost 3, with 9 bases in between. The CDR3 contains 13 residues. The V gene's germline CDR1 is MNHEY and CDR2 SVGAGI.

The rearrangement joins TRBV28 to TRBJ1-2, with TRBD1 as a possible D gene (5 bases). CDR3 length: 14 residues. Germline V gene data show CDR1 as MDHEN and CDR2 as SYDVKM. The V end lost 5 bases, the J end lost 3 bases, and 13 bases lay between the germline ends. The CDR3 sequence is CASSQTGFYYGYTF. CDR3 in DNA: TGTGCCAGCAGTCAAACAGGCTTTTACTATGGCTACACCTTC.

CDR3 in DNA: TGTGCCAGCAGCTTAGCGGGGGAAACCTACGAGCAGTACTTC. Translating gives CASSLAGETYEQYF. The chain links TRBV11-2 to TRBJ2-7; possibly TRBD2 for D (6 bases). CDR1 and CDR2 (germline): SGHAT, FQNNGV. Trimming took off 1 base at V and 2 bases at J, with 9 bases between the two ends. This CDR3 has 14 residues.

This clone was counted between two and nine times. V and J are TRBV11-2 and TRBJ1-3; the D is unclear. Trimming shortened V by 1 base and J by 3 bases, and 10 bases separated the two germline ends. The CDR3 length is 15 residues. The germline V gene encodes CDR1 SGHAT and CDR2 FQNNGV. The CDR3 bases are TGTGCCAGCAGCTTAGGCACAACGGGTGGAAACACCATATATTTT. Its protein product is CASSLGTTGGNTIYF.

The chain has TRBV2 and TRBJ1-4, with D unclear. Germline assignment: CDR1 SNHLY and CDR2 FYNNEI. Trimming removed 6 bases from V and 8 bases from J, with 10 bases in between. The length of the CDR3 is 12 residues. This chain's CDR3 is CASRGREEKLFF. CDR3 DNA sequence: TGTGCCAGCAGGGGGAGGGAAGAAAAACTGTTTTTT.

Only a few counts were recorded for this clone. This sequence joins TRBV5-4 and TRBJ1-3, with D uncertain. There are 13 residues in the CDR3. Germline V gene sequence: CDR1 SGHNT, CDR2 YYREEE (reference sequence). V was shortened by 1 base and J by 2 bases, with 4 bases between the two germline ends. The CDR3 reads CASSLRAGNTIYF. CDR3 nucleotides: TGTGCCAGCAGCTTGCGGGCTGGAAACACCATATATTTT. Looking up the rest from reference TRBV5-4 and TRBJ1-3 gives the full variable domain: ETGVTQSPTHLIKTRGQQVTLRCSSQSGHNTVSWYQQALGQGPQFIFQYYREEENGRGNFPPRFSGLQFPNYSSELNVNALELDDSALYLCASSLRAGNTIYFGEGSWLTVV.

The CDR3 loop is CASSPMSRDNNEQFF. In nucleotides, the CDR3 is TGTGCCAGCTCACCCATGTCCAGGGACAACAATGAGCAGTTCTTC. This chain joins TRBV18 and TRBJ2-1, with D perhaps matching TRBD1 (6 bases). The CDR3 consists of 15 residues. Trimming took off 3 bases at V and 5 bases at J, with 14 bases between the two ends. Germline V lookup: CDR1 KGHSH, CDR2 LQKENI. The variable domain in full, completed from reference TRBV18 and TRBJ2-1, reads NAGVMQNPRHLVRRRGQEARLRCSPMKGHSHVYWYRQLPEEGLKFMVYLQKENIIDESGMPKERFSAEFPKEGPSILRIQQVVRGDSAAYFCASSPMSRDNNEQFFGPGTRLTVL.

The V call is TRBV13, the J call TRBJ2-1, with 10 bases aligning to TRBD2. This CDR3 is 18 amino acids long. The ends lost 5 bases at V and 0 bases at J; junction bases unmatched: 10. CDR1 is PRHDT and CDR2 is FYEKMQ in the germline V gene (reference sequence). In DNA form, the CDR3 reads TGTGCCAGCAGCCTAACAACACTAGCGGGGCCCTCCTACAATGAGCAGTTCTTC. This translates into CASSLTTLAGPSYNEQFF. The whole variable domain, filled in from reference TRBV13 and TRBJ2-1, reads AAGVIQSPRHLIKEKRETATLKCYPIPRHDTVYWYQQGPGQDPQFLISFYEKMQSDKGSIPDRFSAQQFSDYHSELNMSSLELGDSALYFCASSLTTLAGPSYNEQFFGPGTRLTVL.

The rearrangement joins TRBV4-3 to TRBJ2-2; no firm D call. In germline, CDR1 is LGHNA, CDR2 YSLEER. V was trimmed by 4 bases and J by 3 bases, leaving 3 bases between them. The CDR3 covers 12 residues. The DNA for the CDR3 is TGCGCCAGCAGCCTAGACACCGGGGAGCTGTTTTTT. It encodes CASSLDTGELFF.

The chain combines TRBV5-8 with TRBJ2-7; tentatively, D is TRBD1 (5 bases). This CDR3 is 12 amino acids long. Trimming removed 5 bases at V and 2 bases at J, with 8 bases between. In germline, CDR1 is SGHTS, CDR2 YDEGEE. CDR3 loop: CASRTAAYEQYF. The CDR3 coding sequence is TGTGCCAGCAGGACAGCCGCCTACGAGCAGTACTTC.

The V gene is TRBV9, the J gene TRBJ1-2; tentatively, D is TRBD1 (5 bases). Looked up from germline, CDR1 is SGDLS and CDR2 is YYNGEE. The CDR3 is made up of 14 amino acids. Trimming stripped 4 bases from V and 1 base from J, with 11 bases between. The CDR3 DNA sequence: TGTGCCAGCAGCCCTGGGGCAGATAACTATGGCTACACCTTC. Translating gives CASSPGADNYGYTF.

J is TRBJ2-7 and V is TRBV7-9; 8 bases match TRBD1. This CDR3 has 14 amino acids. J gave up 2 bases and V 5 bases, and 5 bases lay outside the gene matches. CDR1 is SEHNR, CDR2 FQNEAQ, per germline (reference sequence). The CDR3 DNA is TGTGCCAGCAGCCCAGGACAGGGAGCCTACGAGCAGTACTTC. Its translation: CASSPGQGAYEQYF.

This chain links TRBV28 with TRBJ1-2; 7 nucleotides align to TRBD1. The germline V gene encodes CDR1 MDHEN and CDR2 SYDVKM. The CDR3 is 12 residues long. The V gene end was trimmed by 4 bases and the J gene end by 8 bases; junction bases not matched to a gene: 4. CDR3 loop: CASSSGGGGYTF. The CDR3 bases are TGTGCCAGCAGTTCAGGGGGTGGAGGCTACACCTTC.

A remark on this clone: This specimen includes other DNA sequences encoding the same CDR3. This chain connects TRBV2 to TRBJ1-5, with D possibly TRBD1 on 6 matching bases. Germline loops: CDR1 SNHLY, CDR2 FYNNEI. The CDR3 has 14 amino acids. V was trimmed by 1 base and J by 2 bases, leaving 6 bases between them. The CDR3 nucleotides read TGTGCCAGCAGTGAAGACAGGGGCAATCAGCCCCAGCATTTT. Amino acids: CASSEDRGNQPQHF.

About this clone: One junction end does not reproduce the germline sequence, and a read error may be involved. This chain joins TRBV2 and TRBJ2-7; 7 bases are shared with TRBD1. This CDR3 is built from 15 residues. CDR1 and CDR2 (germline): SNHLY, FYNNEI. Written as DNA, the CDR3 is TGTGCCAGCAGAGAAGGGGGACAGAACCACCGCGGGCAGTACTTC. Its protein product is CASREGGQNHRGQYF.

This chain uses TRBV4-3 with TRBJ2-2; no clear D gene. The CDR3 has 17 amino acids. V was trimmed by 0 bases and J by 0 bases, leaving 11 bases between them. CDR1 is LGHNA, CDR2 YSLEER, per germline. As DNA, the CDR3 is TGCGCCAGCAGCCAAGATCTGATCAGTACGAACACCGGGGAGCTGTTTTTT. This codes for CASSQDLISTNTGELFF.

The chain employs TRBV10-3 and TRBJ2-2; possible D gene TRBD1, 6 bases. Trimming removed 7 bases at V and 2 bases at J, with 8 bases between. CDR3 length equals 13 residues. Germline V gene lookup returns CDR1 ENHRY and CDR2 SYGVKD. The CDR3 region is CAINRDNTGELFF. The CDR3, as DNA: TGTGCCATCAACAGGGACAACACCGGGGAGCTGTTTTTT.

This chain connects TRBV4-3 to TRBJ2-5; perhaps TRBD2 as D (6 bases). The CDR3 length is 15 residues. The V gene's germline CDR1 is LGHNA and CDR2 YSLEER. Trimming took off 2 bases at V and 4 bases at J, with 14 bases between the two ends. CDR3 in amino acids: CASSQNTGVGETQYF. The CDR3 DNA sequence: TGCGCCAGCAGCCAAAACACGGGGGTGGGAGAGACCCAGTACTTC.

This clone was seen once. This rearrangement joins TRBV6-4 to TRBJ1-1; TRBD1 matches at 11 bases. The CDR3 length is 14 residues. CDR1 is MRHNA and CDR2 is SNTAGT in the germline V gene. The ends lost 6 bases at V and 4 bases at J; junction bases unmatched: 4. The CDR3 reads CASSRDRGATEAFF. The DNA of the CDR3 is TGTGCCAGCAGCCGGGACAGGGGGGCCACTGAAGCTTTCTTT.

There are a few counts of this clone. The CDR3, as DNA: TGCGCCAGCAGCCTGGACAGCAATGAGCAGTTCTTC. This gives the protein CASSLDSNEQFF. V is TRBV5-1 and J is TRBJ2-1, with D possibly being TRBD1 (6 bases). The CDR3 spans 12 residues. Per germline, CDR1 SGHRS and CDR2 YFSETQ. V gave up 4 bases and J gave up 6 bases, with 8 bases separating them.

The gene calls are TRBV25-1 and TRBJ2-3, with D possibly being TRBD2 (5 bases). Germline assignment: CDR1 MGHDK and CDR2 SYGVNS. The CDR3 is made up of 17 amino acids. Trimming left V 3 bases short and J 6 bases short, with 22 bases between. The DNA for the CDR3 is TGTGCCAGCAGTGATGTCGGCCTCGCTCCTCGGACTGATACGCAGTATTTT. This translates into CASSDVGLAPRTDTQYF.

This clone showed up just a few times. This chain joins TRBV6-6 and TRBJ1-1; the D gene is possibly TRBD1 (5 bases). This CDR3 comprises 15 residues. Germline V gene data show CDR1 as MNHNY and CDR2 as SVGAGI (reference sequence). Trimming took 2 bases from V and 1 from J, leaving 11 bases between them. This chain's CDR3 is CASSYPTRANTEAFF. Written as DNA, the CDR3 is TGTGCCAGCAGTTACCCGACCAGGGCGAACACTGAAGCTTTCTTT.